A selection of T cell receptor beta chains follows, all from one sample in a study of T cell responses to AZD1222 COVID-19 vaccine. Clones were sequenced by immunoSEQ multiplex PCR, and TCRdb holds only the in-frame ones, with some missing. The sample lists 100,000 to 150,000 clones; roughly 90% were seen once. The specimen comprised peripheral blood, sampled on day 0 of AZD1222 vaccination. Receptors originate from an adult in good health. The CDR3 runs from the conserved cysteine through the conserved F or W. A D gene is named only where the DNA matches it firmly. Clone size is not always given. Where it is, it says once, few, many or a class for expanded clones.

J gene,CDR3 length,V gene,clone size,D gene,CDR3 protein,CDR3 DNA
TRBJ1-2,12,TRBV20-1,NA,NA,CSASQGLVGYTF,TGCAGTGCTAGTCAGGGACTGGTTGGCTACACCTTC
TRBJ2-1,16,TRBV7-9,NA,TRBD1,CASSPYVTTGSGEQFF,TGTGCCAGCAGCCCCTATGTTACGACAGGGAGCGGCGAGCAGTTCTTC
TRBJ2-2,13,TRBV5-1,NA,NA,CASSFPSTGELFF,TGCGCCAGCAGCTTCCCCTCAACCGGGGAGCTGTTTTTT
TRBJ1-3,16,TRBV7-3,few,NA,CASSLTFQGFGNTIYF,TGTGCCAGCAGCTTAACCTTTCAGGGATTTGGAAACACCATATATTTT
TRBJ1-2,15,TRBV3-1/TRBV3-2,NA,NA,CASSQGGGGNYGYTF,TGTGCCAGCAGCCAAGGGGGCGGAGGGAACTATGGCTACACCTTC
TRBJ2-5,13,TRBV7-2,NA,TRBD2,CAIKGLAGETQYF,TGTGCGATTAAGGGGCTAGCGGGGGAGACCCAGTACTTC
TRBJ1-1,14,TRBV9,NA,NA,CASSVITGNTEAFF,TGTGCCAGCAGCGTAATTACGGGGAACACTGAAGCTTTCTTT
TRBJ1-2,15,TRBV18,NA,TRBD1,CASSPSADRGFGYTF,TGTGCCAGCTCACCGAGTGCGGACAGGGGATTTGGCTACACCTTC
TRBJ2-5,14,TRBV4-1,few,NA,CASSLGGLSETQYF,TGCGCCAGCAGCCTAGGGGGACTTTCTGAGACCCAGTACTTC
TRBJ2-5,14,TRBV5-5,once,NA,CASSLGGDQETQYF,TGTGCCAGCAGCTTGGGAGGGGACCAAGAGACCCAGTACTTC
TRBJ1-1,14,TRBV7-2,NA,NA,CASSPGALNTEAFF,TGTGCCAGCAGCCCAGGGGCGTTGAACACTGAAGCTTTCTTT
TRBJ2-2,15,TRBV9,NA,TRBD2,CASSTQRGGTGELFF,TGTGCCAGCAGCACCCAACGGGGGGGCACCGGGGAGCTGTTTTTT
TRBJ2-1,16,TRBV12-5,once,TRBD2,CASGLVRVGGFNEQFF,TGTGCTAGTGGTTTGGTACGGGTGGGGGGGTTCAATGAGCAGTTCTTC
TRBJ2-2,15,TRBV2,NA,TRBD2,CASSVTGGASGELFF,TGTGCCAGCAGTGTAACCGGGGGGGCGAGCGGGGAGCTGTTTTTT
TRBJ1-1,15,TRBV19,NA,NA,CASSVRDTMNTEAFF,TGTGCCAGTAGTGTCCGGGACACCATGAACACTGAAGCTTTCTTT
TRBJ1-2,15,TRBV18,NA,NA,CASSPSARGGYGYTF,TGTGCCAGCTCACCCTCGGCCAGGGGCGGCTATGGCTACACCTTC
TRBJ2-2,12,TRBV7-2,NA,NA,CASSYNTGELFF,TGTGCCAGCAGCTACAACACCGGGGAGCTGTTTTTT
TRBJ2-1,12,TRBV6-5,NA,NA,CASRFRDDEQFF,TGTGCCAGCAGGTTCCGGGACGATGAGCAGTTCTTC
TRBJ1-2,18,TRBV4-3,NA,TRBD1,CASSQERIKGGRGYGYTF,TGCGCCAGCAGCCAAGAAAGGATTAAGGGCGGCAGGGGGTATGGCTACACCTTC
TRBJ1-1,15,TRBV30,NA,TRBD1,CAWSLGQPMNTEAFF,TGTGCCTGGAGCCTGGGACAGCCCATGAACACTGAAGCTTTCTTT
TRBJ2-1,17,TRBV18,NA,TRBD2,CASSPPGLAGSYNEQFF,TGTGCCAGCTCACCCCCGGGACTAGCGGGCTCCTACAATGAGCAGTTCTTC
TRBJ1-2,15,TRBV2,NA,TRBD1,CASREDRRPNYGYTF,TGTGCCAGCAGAGAGGACAGGCGGCCTAACTATGGCTACACCTTC
TRBJ1-5,13,TRBV7-9,NA,TRBD1,CASSFTGDQPQHF,TGTGCCAGCAGCTTCACAGGGGATCAGCCCCAGCATTTT
TRBJ2-2,15,TRBV7-8,NA,NA,CASSLGGHNTGELFF,TGTGCCAGCAGCTTGGGGGGGCACAACACCGGGGAGCTGTTTTTT
TRBJ2-7,15,TRBV5-4,NA,NA,CASSNLALASYEQYF,TGTGCCAGCAGTAATCTAGCACTAGCTTCCTACGAGCAGTACTTC
TRBJ2-3,18,TRBV6-1,NA,TRBD1,CASSEVLGGTGATGTQYF,TGTGCCAGCAGTGAAGTCCTCGGAGGGACAGGGGCCACAGGTACGCAGTATTTT
TRBJ2-2,15,TRBV3-1/TRBV3-2,NA,NA,CASSQRHANTGELFF,TGTGCCAGCAGCCAGCGACACGCGAACACCGGGGAGCTGTTTTTT
TRBJ1-2,14,TRBV18,NA,NA,CASSPVGNSYGYTF,TGTGCCAGCTCACCAGTGGGGAATAGCTATGGCTACACCTTC
TRBJ1-5,18,TRBV7-2,NA,TRBD1,CASSSGPGQGALGQPQHF,TGTGCCAGCAGCTCCGGACCGGGACAGGGGGCTCTTGGCCAGCCCCAGCATTTT
TRBJ1-2,13,TRBV2,NA,TRBD1,CASDEDRGGGYTF,TGTGCCAGCGACGAGGACAGGGGAGGGGGCTACACCTTC
TRBJ2-1,11,TRBV5-6,NA,NA,CASSFSNEQFF,TGTGCCAGCAGCTTTTCGAATGAGCAGTTCTTC
TRBJ1-1,16,TRBV27,NA,TRBD1,CASSPLGGTGITEAFF,TGTGCCAGCAGTCCCTTAGGGGGGACAGGGATCACTGAAGCTTTCTTT
TRBJ2-1,16,TRBV15,NA,NA,CATSRDPRSSYNEQFF,TGTGCCACCAGCAGAGATCCCAGGAGCTCCTACAATGAGCAGTTCTTC
TRBJ2-2,15,TRBV15,NA,TRBD2,CATSRGGLLSGELFF,TGTGCCACCAGCAGAGGGGGACTATTATCCGGGGAGCTGTTTTTT
TRBJ2-1,15,TRBV5-6,NA,NA,CASSLERSGYNEQFF,TGTGCCAGCAGCTTGGAGCGGTCCGGGTACAATGAGCAGTTCTTC
TRBJ1-1,15,TRBV4-3,NA,TRBD1,CASSLEDRGNTEAFF,TGCGCCAGCAGCCTAGAAGACAGGGGGAACACTGAAGCTTTCTTT
TRBJ1-1,15,TRBV29-1,few,NA,CSVSGGWGMNTEAFF,TGCAGCGTGTCGGGGGGCTGGGGAATGAACACTGAAGCTTTCTTT
TRBJ2-3,12,TRBV11-3,NA,NA,CASSFRADTQYF,TGTGCCAGCAGCTTCAGGGCAGATACGCAGTATTTT
TRBJ1-1,13,TRBV10-3,NA,NA,CAIRREENTEAFF,TGTGCCATCAGGAGGGAGGAGAACACTGAAGCTTTCTTT
TRBJ1-4,16,TRBV28,once,TRBD1,CASSLTGQGGDEKLFF,TGTGCCAGCAGTTTAACGGGACAGGGGGGAGATGAAAAACTGTTTTTT
TRBJ2-2,13,TRBV18,few,NA,CASSPNPTGELFF,TGTGCCAGCTCCCCTAACCCCACCGGGGAGCTGTTTTTT
TRBJ2-3,15,TRBV4-2,NA,TRBD2,CASSQPTSGTDTQYF,TGTGCCAGCAGCCAACCGACTAGCGGAACAGATACGCAGTATTTT
TRBJ2-3,19,TRBV4-3,once,NA,CASSQAPYWLPSSTDTQYF,TGCGCCAGCAGCCAAGCCCCCTACTGGCTTCCCTCTAGCACAGATACGCAGTATTTT
TRBJ2-1,16,TRBV4-3,NA,TRBD2,CASSTSDAQVVDEQFF,TGCGCCAGCAGTACTAGCGATGCCCAGGTGGTGGATGAGCAGTTCTTC
TRBJ1-6,16,TRBV19,NA,TRBD1,CASSISGQGKGSPLHF,TGTGCCAGTAGTATCTCCGGACAGGGGAAGGGTTCACCCCTCCACTTT
TRBJ1-1,15,TRBV7-9,NA,TRBD1,CASSLTGGRNTEAFF,TGTGCCAGCAGCCTAACAGGGGGCAGGAACACTGAAGCTTTCTTT
TRBJ1-2,16,TRBV30,NA,NA,CAWSGLDSPPQRGYTF,TGTGCCTGGAGTGGTCTGGACAGCCCCCCTCAACGTGGCTACACCTTC
TRBJ2-1,14,TRBV27,NA,TRBD2,CASSSGGKYNEQFF,TGTGCCAGCAGTTCCGGGGGGAAGTACAATGAGCAGTTCTTC
TRBJ2-2,14,TRBV18,NA,NA,CASSKDGPPGELFF,TGTGCCAGCTCAAAGGACGGCCCGCCCGGGGAGCTGTTTTTT
TRBJ1-6,16,TRBV2,once,NA,CASSPGELAYNSPLHF,TGTGCCAGCAGCCCCGGGGAACTCGCTTATAATTCACCCCTCCACTTT
TRBJ2-2,15,TRBV15,NA,NA,CATSRGGGSAGELFF,TGTGCCACCAGCAGAGGTGGGGGGTCGGCCGGGGAGCTGTTTTTT
TRBJ1-2,15,TRBV4-1,NA,NA,CASSQTNQANYGYTF,TGCGCCAGCAGCCAAACCAACCAAGCTAACTATGGCTACACCTTC
TRBJ2-5,14,TRBV30,NA,TRBD2,CAWSTGGAGETQYF,TGTGCCTGGAGTACCGGGGGGGCCGGAGAGACCCAGTACTTC
TRBJ1-2,13,TRBV10-1,NA,NA,CASSTGQNYGYTF,TGCGCCAGCAGTACCGGACAAAACTATGGCTACACCTTC